Each of the 8 T cell receptor beta chains below was sequenced from the same sample in a study of blood T cell repertoires in COVID-19. Some clones are missing from TCRdb's copy, which holds only in-frame ones; the method was immunoSEQ multiplex PCR. The profile shows under 65,000 clones, around 76% of them singletons. Specimen: peripheral blood. These TCRs come from a woman in her sixties with acute or convalescent COVID-19.

The rearrangement joins TRBV12-5 to TRBJ1-4; possible D gene TRBD1, 6 bases. Trimming removed 4 bases at V and 0 bases at J, with 12 bases between. CDR1 is LGHNT and CDR2 is FRNRAP in the germline V gene. This CDR3 contains 16 residues. CDR3 protein: CASGSPGQTTNEKLFF. For the CDR3, the DNA is TGTGCTAGTGGTTCCCCCGGACAGACAACTAATGAAAAACTGTTTTTT.

J is TRBJ1-2 and V is TRBV15, with D possibly TRBD1 on 5 matching bases. From germline, CDR1 is LNHNV and CDR2 YYDKDF (reference sequence). The CDR3 is made up of 17 amino acids. The V end was cut by 0 bases, the J end by 3 bases, with 17 bases between. The CDR3 loop reads CATSREGGEALDYGYTF. The CDR3 DNA is TGTGCCACCAGCAGAGAGGGGGGTGAGGCGCTGGACTATGGCTACACCTTC.

A single count supports this clone. This chain uses TRBV9 with TRBJ1-3, with D unresolved. The CDR3 spans 17 residues. Between the trimmed V and J ends, which lost 3 bases and 4 bases, there was a span of 20 bases. Germline values: CDR1 SGDLS, CDR2 YYNGEE. CDR3 protein: CASSAQRAGIEGNTIYF. Here the CDR3 DNA reads TGTGCCAGCAGCGCACAGAGAGCGGGGATCGAGGGAAACACCATATATTTT.

The chain links TRBV7-3 to TRBJ2-1, with a tentative D call TRBD1 (5 bases). Trimming removed 5 bases from V and 7 bases from J, with 9 bases in between. This CDR3 region has 12 residues. Per germline, CDR1 SGHTA and CDR2 FQGTGA. As DNA, the CDR3 is TGTGCCAGCAGCCCCGCAGGGAATGAGCAGTTCTTC. This translates into CASSPAGNEQFF.

J is TRBJ2-3 and V is TRBV5-4; 9 bases are shared with TRBD2. After removal of 3 bases from V and 6 bases from J, the junction contained 11 bases not matched to a gene. The CDR3 runs 16 residues. Germline CDR1 SGHNT, CDR2 YYREEE (reference sequence). The CDR3 loop reads CASSSLGVAGADTQYF. CDR3 nucleotides: TGTGCCAGCAGCTCGCTAGGGGTAGCGGGGGCTGATACGCAGTATTTT.

The chain has TRBV21-1 and TRBJ2-3; the D call of TRBD2 is as the table states it, not checked on the DNA. TRBV21-1 is a pseudogene locus. This CDR3 contains 16 residues. The CDR3 coding sequence is TGTGCCAGCAGCAAAGTCTTTAGCGGGGGCACAGATACGCAGTATTTT. It codes for CASSKVFSGGTDTQYF.

The chain carries TRBV29-1 and TRBJ2-1; maybe TRBD2 (5 bases). V lost 7 bases and J 8 bases, leaving 15 bases between the germline ends. This CDR3 has 12 residues. Germline V gives CDR1 SQVTM, CDR2 ANQGSEA. CDR3 residues: CSAGGIGDEQFF. The CDR3, as DNA: TGCAGCGCCGGAGGTATAGGCGATGAGCAGTTCTTC.

This clone was seen a single time. This chain links TRBV7-2 with TRBJ1-5; D is uncertain. The CDR3 loop spans 15 amino acids. Germline V gene data show CDR1 as SGHTA and CDR2 as FQGNSA. V was cut by 1 base and J by 4 bases, with 11 bases left in between. The CDR3 protein is CASSLGGDPNQPQHF. The CDR3 DNA is TGTGCCAGCAGCTTAGGGGGAGACCCAAATCAGCCCCAGCATTTT. Full variable domain (missing parts from reference TRBV7-2 and TRBJ1-5): GAGVSQSPSNKVTEKGKDVELRCDPISGHTALYWYRQSLGQGLEFLIYFQGNSAPDKSGLPSDRFSAERTGGSVSTLTIQRTQQEDSAVYLCASSLGGDPNQPQHFGDGTRLSIL.